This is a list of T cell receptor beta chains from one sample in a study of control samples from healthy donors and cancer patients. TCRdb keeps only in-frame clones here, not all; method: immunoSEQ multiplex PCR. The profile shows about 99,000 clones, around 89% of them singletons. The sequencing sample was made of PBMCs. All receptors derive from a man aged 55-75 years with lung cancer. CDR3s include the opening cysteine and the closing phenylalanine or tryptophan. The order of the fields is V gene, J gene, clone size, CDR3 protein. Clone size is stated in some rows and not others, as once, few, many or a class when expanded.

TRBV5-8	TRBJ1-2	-	CASSYRDRPGYTF
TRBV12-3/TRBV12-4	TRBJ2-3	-	CVVSPGSTDTQYF
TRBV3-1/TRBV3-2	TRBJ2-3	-	CASSSLGKGGGGSDTQYF
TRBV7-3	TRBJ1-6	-	CASSLTGLNSPLHF
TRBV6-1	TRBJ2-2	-	CASSDHGRGTSGELFF
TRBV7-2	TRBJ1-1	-	CASSLDFRARAFF
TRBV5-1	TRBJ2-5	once	CASSPGTGDLETQYF
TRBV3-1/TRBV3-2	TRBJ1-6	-	CASSQDPTEVSYNSPLHF
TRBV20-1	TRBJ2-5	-	CSASLAGGRETQYF
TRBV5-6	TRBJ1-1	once	CASRYYDRNTEAFF
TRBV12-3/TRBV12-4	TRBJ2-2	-	CASTRGTGELFF
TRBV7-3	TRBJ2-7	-	CASSLKPGDYEQYF
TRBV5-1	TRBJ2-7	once	CASSNTGVEYF